This is a list of T cell receptor beta chains from one sample in a study of cytomegalovirus exposure and HLA in healthy donors. The assay was immunoSEQ multiplex PCR, and TCRdb's table has in-frame clones only and misses some. The table has under 200,000 clones, approximately 77% seen once. The sample consisted of PBMCs. The receptor set was obtained from a female donor in good health and CMV-seronegative. The CDR3 runs from the conserved cysteine through the conserved F or W. D genes are given only for firm matches. Clone size, where shown, is once, few, many, or a class for clones that have expanded.

v_gene	j_gene	d_gene	abundance	CDR3aa	CDR3nt
TRBV19	TRBJ1-5	-	-	CASSIAGGIRDQPQHF	TGTGCCAGTAGTATCGCCGGGGGGATTAGGGATCAGCCCCAGCATTTT
TRBV4-1	TRBJ2-1	-	-	CASSLVPGLQLLPGNEQFF	TGCGCCAGCAGCCTAGTTCCGGGACTCCAACTCCTCCCGGGGAATGAGCAGTTCTTC
TRBV2	TRBJ1-5	TRBD1	-	CATRQGGNQPQHF	TGTGCCACTAGACAGGGTGGCAATCAGCCCCAGCATTTT
TRBV27	TRBJ1-5	-	few	CASSLAGFGQPQHF	TGTGCCAGCAGTTTAGCCGGGTTCGGACAGCCCCAGCATTTT
TRBV5-5	TRBJ1-5	-	-	CASSLGRDQPQHF	TGTGCCAGCAGCTTGGGGCGGGATCAGCCCCAGCATTTT
TRBV6-6	TRBJ2-1	-	-	CASSPNAGSYNEQFF	TGTGCCAGCAGTCCGAACGCAGGCTCCTACAATGAGCAGTTCTTC
TRBV4-3	TRBJ2-7	-	-	CASSQDRTAYEQYF	TGCGCCAGCAGCCAAGATCGGACAGCCTACGAGCAGTACTTC
TRBV5-6	TRBJ2-1	-	few	CASSLAFGNEQFF	TGTGCCAGCAGCTTGGCCTTCGGGAATGAGCAGTTCTTC
TRBV28	TRBJ2-5	-	-	CASSFEGAGETQYF	TGTGCCAGCAGTTTTGAGGGAGCCGGTGAGACCCAGTACTTC
TRBV7-9	TRBJ2-2	-	-	CASSFSRGELFF	TGTGCCAGCAGCTTCTCGCGCGGGGAGCTGTTTTTT
TRBV6-5	TRBJ2-7	TRBD2	-	CASSYEREGFGEQYF	TGTGCCAGCAGTTACGAGCGGGAGGGCTTTGGGGAGCAGTACTTC
TRBV11-2	TRBJ2-6	TRBD2	-	CASSSRLAGGPVGANVLTF	TGTGCCAGCAGCTCACGACTAGCGGGAGGGCCGGTTGGGGCCAACGTCCTGACTTTC
TRBV27	TRBJ2-7	-	once	CASSPFDSAGEQYF	TGTGCCAGCAGTCCCTTTGACAGCGCGGGGGAGCAGTACTTC
TRBV5-4	TRBJ2-7	-	-	CASSFGGLGEQYF	TGTGCCAGCAGCTTCGGAGGCTTGGGCGAGCAGTACTTC
TRBV28	TRBJ2-4	TRBD1	-	CASSFRDRVYIQYF	TGTGCCAGCAGTTTCCGGGACAGGGTGTACATTCAGTACTTC
TRBV6-6	TRBJ1-4	-	-	CASSRGGGREKLFF	TGTGCCAGCAGTCGCGGCGGGGGTCGTGAAAAACTGTTTTTT
TRBV5-5	TRBJ2-7	-	once	CASSWTKQASYEQYF	TGTGCCAGCAGCTGGACGAAACAGGCATCCTACGAGCAGTACTTC
TRBV19	TRBJ1-5	-	few	CASSPETGSNSNQPQHF	TGTGCCAGTAGTCCCGAGACAGGCAGTAATAGCAATCAGCCCCAGCATTTT
TRBV19	TRBJ2-3	TRBD1	-	CASSPRGDRADTQYF	TGTGCCAGTAGTCCGAGGGGGGACAGGGCTGATACGCAGTATTTT
TRBV27	TRBJ1-6	-	-	CASSSGSRQNSPLHF	TGTGCCAGCAGTTCCGGGTCCCGCCAAAATTCACCCCTCCACTTT
TRBV9	TRBJ2-7	-	-	CASSGGASSYEQYF	TGTGCCAGCAGCGGCGGGGCGAGCTCCTACGAGCAGTACTTC
TRBV10-3	TRBJ2-3	-	-	CAISSELADTQYF	TGTGCCATCAGCTCCGAACTAGCAGATACGCAGTATTTT
TRBV7-2	TRBJ2-2	-	-	CASSRQRTGELFF	TGTGCCAGCAGCCGACAACGCACCGGGGAGCTGTTTTTT
TRBV25-1	TRBJ1-2	-	-	CASSQTGRPNYGYTF	TGTGCCAGCAGCCAAACAGGGCGCCCTAACTATGGCTACACCTTC
TRBV9	TRBJ1-5	-	-	CASSVGGGWQPQHF	TGTGCCAGCAGCGTAGGGGGAGGCTGGCAGCCCCAGCATTTT
TRBV14	TRBJ2-7	TRBD1	-	CASSLRTGGRTYEQYF	TGTGCCAGCAGCCTCCGGACAGGGGGCCGTACCTACGAGCAGTACTTC
TRBV9	TRBJ1-3	-	-	CASSVGTRVDTIYF	TGTGCCAGCAGCGTAGGGACAAGAGTTGACACCATATATTTT
TRBV5-1	TRBJ2-3	TRBD2	few	CASSNGWSGRGDTQYF	TGCGCCAGCAGCAACGGTTGGAGCGGGAGGGGAGATACGCAGTATTTT
TRBV6-5	TRBJ1-1	-	-	CASSYSPWNTEAFF	TGTGCCAGCAGTTACTCCCCTTGGAACACTGAAGCTTTCTTT
TRBV2	TRBJ2-7	-	-	CASSEAYSGTWEQYF	TGTGCCAGCAGTGAAGCGTACAGCGGGACATGGGAGCAGTACTTC
TRBV6-6	TRBJ1-2	-	-	CASSYSVRKEGYTF	TGTGCCAGCAGTTACTCGGTTCGAAAGGAGGGCTACACCTTC
TRBV29-1	TRBJ2-7	TRBD2	few	CSVEDDPGGRGETYEQYF	TGCAGCGTTGAAGATGATCCGGGTGGGAGGGGAGAGACCTACGAGCAGTACTTC
TRBV4-2	TRBJ1-3	-	-	CASPRVGPSGNTIYF	TGTGCCAGCCCCAGAGTGGGGCCCTCTGGAAACACCATATATTTT
TRBV5-1	TRBJ2-7	-	-	CASSFGRGHEQYF	TGCGCCAGCAGCTTTGGCAGGGGCCACGAGCAGTACTTC
TRBV18	TRBJ1-6	-	-	CASSPEGTYNSPLHF	TGTGCCAGCTCACCGGAGGGGACCTATAATTCACCCCTCCACTTT